This TCR beta chain was observed in a study of T cells after yellow fever vaccination. The germline V and J ends were trimmed by 5 bases and 5 bases, with 13 bases remaining between them. The CDR3 loop spans 14 amino acids. Per the germline V gene, CDR1 is SGHVS and CDR2 is FQNEAQ. As for this clonotype: Its antigen remains unknown.

In making TCR cDNA, 5'RACE template switching added a universal primer site and UMIs to it. TCRdb independently ran MiXCR on the 5' RACE reads; one entry per CDR3 protein. The sample shows some 320,000 distinct CDR3 sequences, approximately 4.3% of them seen only once. Study findings and constraints: Though weaker, the secondary response peaked faster, on day 5 versus 15. Clones from primary vaccination mostly reappeared after the booster (around 97% CD4, about 85% CD8).

This chain connects TRBV7-8 to TRBJ1-5, with a weak D call TRBD1 (6 bases). The sequences come from PBMCs, collected 15 days after the yellow fever booster vaccination. This clonotype was obtained from a man aged 18 to 29 who received the YFV17D yellow fever vaccine. The DNA for the CDR3 is TGTGCCAGCAGCATAGACAGGATGCATCAGCCCCAGCATTTT. Its protein is CASSIDRMHQPQHF.